This T cell receptor beta chain stems from a study of CD8 T cells in ankylosing spondylitis. General study findings and limits: Characteristic of ankylosing spondylitis blood, it appeared, was a TCR beta motif comprising roughly eight highly homologous variants. The clones that were linked to disease were reported to be significantly enriched in matched synovial fluid samples from ankylosing spondylitis patients. Some of the motif variants had earlier been found in reactive arthritis patients' fluid and blood. Relatively scarce in peripheral blood, disease-linked clones were CD8+.

Comment on this clonotype: Antigen: not known.

V was clipped by 3 bases and J by 5 bases, with 15 bases between them. The CDR3 runs 15 residues. In germline, CDR1 is SGHTA, CDR2 FQGNSA. Construction of TCR beta libraries was performed using quantitative 5'-RACE with molecular barcodes. Via MiXCR, TCRdb re-called the 5' RACE reads, giving one row per CDR3 protein. This sample has fewer than 450,000 distinct CDR3 sequences, with roughly a sixth found just once. The TCR sequence derives from a male donor with ankylosing spondylitis. The chain joins TRBV7-2 to TRBJ2-3; the D is unclear. The sample taken for sequencing was blood, either unsorted or a sorted T cell fraction (not recorded which). This CDR3 is CASSFSSDEVDTQYF. Written as DNA, the CDR3 is TGTGCCAGCAGCTTCTCTAGTGATGAGGTAGATACGCAGTATTTT.